Many counts were recorded for the clone carrying this T cell receptor beta chain. The data are from a study of patients and donors after allogeneic stem cell transplantation. TCRdb re-derived calls from the RT-PCR reads in MiXCR, one entry per CDR3 protein. The sample carries a few hundred thousand distinct CDR3 sequences, approximately 14% recorded once. This CDR3 is built from 14 residues. The ends were cut back, 5 bases at V and 5 bases at J, with 15 bases in the middle. CDR1 SGHTA and CDR2 FQGNSA come from the germline V gene. What was sequenced was blood, either unsorted or a sorted T cell fraction (not recorded which). The clonotype was recovered from a human donor who was either an allogeneic HSCT recipient or a stem cell or donor lymphocyte infusion donor (not recorded which). It is not recorded whose cells these are; they may come from a transplant donor. J is TRBJ2-5 and V is TRBV7-2, with a tentative D call TRBD2 (6 bases). In DNA form, the CDR3 reads TGTGCCAGCAGCGGAACCTCGGGGAGGGAGACCCAGTACTTC. This encodes CASSGTSGRETQYF.